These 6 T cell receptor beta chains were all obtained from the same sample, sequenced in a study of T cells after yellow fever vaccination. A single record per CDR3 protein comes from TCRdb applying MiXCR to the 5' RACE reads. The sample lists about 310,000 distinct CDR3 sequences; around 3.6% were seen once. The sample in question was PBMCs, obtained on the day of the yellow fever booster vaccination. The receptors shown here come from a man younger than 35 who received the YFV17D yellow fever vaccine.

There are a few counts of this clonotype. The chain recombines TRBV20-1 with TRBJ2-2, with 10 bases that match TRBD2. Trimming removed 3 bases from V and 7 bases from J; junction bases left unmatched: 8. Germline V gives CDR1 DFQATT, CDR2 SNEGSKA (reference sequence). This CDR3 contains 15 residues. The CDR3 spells CSASQAGGQDGELFF. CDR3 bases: TGCAGTGCTAGCCAAGCGGGGGGGCAGGACGGGGAGCTGTTTTTT.

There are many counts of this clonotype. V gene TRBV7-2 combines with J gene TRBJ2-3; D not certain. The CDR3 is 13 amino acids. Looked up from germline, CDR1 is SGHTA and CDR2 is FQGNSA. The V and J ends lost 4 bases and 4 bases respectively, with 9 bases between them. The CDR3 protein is CASSWSPADTQYF. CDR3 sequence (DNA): TGTGCCAGCAGCTGGAGCCCGGCAGATACGCAGTATTTT.

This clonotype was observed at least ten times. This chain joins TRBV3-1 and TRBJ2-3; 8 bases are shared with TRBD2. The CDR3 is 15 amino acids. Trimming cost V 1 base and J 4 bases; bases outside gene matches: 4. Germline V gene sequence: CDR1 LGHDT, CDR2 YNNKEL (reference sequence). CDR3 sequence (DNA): TGTGCCAGCAGCCAAGCGGGGGGGCCTGCAGATACGCAGTATTTT. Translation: CASSQAGGPADTQYF.

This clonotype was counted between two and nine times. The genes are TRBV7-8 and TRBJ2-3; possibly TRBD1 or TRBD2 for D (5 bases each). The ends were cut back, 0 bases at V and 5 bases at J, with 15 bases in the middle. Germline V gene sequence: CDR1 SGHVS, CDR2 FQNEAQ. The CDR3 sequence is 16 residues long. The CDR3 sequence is CASSLAPGTIVDTQYF. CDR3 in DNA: TGTGCCAGCAGCTTAGCCCCCGGGACGATAGTAGATACGCAGTATTTT.

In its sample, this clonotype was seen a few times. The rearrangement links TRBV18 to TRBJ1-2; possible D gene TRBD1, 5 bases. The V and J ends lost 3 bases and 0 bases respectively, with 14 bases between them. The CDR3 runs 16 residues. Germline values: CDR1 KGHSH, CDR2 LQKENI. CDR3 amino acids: CASSPIQGSSNYGYTF. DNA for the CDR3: TGTGCCAGCTCACCGATTCAGGGATCCTCTAACTATGGCTACACCTTC. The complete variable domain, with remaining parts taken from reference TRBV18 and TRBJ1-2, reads NAGVMQNPRHLVRRRGQEARLRCSPMKGHSHVYWYRQLPEEGLKFMVYLQKENIIDESGMPKERFSAEFPKEGPSILRIQQVVRGDSAAYFCASSPIQGSSNYGYTFGSGTRLTVV.

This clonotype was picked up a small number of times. CDR3 in amino acids: CASSSHEKLFF. The DNA of the CDR3 is TGTGCCAGCAGTTCCCATGAAAAACTGTTTTTT. The chain has TRBV6-5 and TRBJ1-4, with no clear D. Germline V gene sequence: CDR1 MNHEY, CDR2 SVGAGI. There are 11 residues in the CDR3. Trimming removed 4 bases from V and 6 bases from J, with 3 bases in between.